Reported below is one TCR beta chain. The sample originates from a study of blood T cell repertoires in COVID-19. Study at large: Material from acute and convalescent COVID-19 was sourced from the United States, Italy and Spain. Sources were T cells, B-cell-depleted T cells, or PBMCs; the material itself was cDNA or gDNA.

Unmatched junction bases numbered 8, after V lost 1 base and J lost 2 bases. CDR1 is MDHEN, CDR2 SYDVKM, per germline. The CDR3 length is 17 residues. As processed by the authors: Amplification of reference gene primers provided the estimated nucleated cell counts. Only in-frame clones appear in the TCRdb table, and some are missing; sequencing was by immunoSEQ multiplex PCR. The V and J calls and clone size were taken over from that table, and D and trimming were inferred from the DNA. The table shows some 58,000 clones, with approximately 92% occurring only once. The receptor comes from a man aged 50-59 years with active COVID-19. The chain uses TRBV28 and TRBJ2-7; 10 positions agree with TRBD1. The sample consisted of peripheral blood. CDR3 sequence reads: CASSLYGPGTGAYEQYF. The CDR3 DNA reads TGTGCCAGCAGTTTATACGGTCCCGGGACAGGGGCCTACGAGCAGTACTTC.